The clone carrying this T cell receptor beta chain showed up just a few times. Its antigen remains unidentified. The data stem from a study of Ad26.COV2.S vaccination and SARS-CoV-2 variants. Looking at the study overall: The trial was COV1001 and the donor's arm was Ad26.COV2.S.

Deletions cut 6 bases from V and 7 bases from J, with 12 bases between. Germline V lookup: CDR1 LNHDA, CDR2 SQIVND (reference sequence). This CDR3 is built from 12 residues. TCRdb keeps only in-frame clones here, not all; method: immunoSEQ multiplex PCR. This sample has 380,000 or so clones, with 75% to 90% found just once. Treatment in this sample: 15 to 20 received Ad26.COV2.S at low or high dose, single or two shots; several received placebo; per-sample allocation not given. The study sampled participants on day 63 after the first vaccine or placebo injection. Participants' vaccine, an Ad26 vector, delivered Wuhan-strain SARS-CoV-2 spike. The study's findings and limits: Analytic work on TCR breadth and depth might have understated the full extent of total T cell responses. There was reportedly substantial breadth in spike-specific CD8+ and CD4+ T cell responses after vaccination.

The chain carries TRBV19 and TRBJ1-1; D is uncertain. This TCR derives from a person between 18 and 65 years old who received the Ad26.COV2.S COVID-19 vaccine or a placebo. The source material was peripheral blood, sampled in a trial of Ad26.COV2.S vaccine versus placebo. The CDR3 here is CASRISTGEAFF. CDR3 in DNA: TGTGCCAGTAGAATAAGTACCGGTGAAGCTTTCTTT.